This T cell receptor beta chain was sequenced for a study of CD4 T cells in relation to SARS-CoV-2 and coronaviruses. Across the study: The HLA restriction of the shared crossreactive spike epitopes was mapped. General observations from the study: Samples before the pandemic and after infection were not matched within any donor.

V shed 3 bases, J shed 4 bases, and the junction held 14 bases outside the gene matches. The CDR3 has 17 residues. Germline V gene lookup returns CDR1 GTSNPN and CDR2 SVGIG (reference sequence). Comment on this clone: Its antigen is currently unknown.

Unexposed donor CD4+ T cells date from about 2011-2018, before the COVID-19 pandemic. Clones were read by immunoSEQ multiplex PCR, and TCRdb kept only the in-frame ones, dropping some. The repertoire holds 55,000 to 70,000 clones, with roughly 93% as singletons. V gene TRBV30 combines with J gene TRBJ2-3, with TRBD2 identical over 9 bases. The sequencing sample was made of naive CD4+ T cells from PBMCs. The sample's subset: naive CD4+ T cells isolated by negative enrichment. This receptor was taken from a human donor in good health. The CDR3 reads CAWSPPPGRGGPDTQYF. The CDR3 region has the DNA TGTGCCTGGAGCCCCCCTCCGGGGCGGGGGGGCCCAGATACGCAGTATTTT.